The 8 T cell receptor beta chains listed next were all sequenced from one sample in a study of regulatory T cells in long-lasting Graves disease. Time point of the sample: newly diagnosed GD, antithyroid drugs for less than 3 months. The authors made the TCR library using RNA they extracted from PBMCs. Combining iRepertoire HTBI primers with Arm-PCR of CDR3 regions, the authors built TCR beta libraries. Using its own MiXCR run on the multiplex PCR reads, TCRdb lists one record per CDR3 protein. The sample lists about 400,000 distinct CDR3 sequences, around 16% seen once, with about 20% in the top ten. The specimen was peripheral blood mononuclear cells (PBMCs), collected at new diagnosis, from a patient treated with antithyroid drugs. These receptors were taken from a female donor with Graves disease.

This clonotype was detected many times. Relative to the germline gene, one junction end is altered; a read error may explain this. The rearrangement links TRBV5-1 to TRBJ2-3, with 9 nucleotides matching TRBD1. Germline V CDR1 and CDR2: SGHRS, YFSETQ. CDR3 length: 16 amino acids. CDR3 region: CASSLRGQGSTDTQYF. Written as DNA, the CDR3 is TGTGCCAGCAGCTTACGGGGACAGGGAAGCACAGATACGCAGTATTTT.

The CDR3 DNA follows: TGCAGCGTGGGACTTCAGAACTCTGGAAACACCATATATTTT. It is translated as CSVGLQNSGNTIYF. The chain has TRBV29-1 and TRBJ1-3; the D gene is possibly TRBD1 (5 bases). The germline gives CDR1 SQVTM, CDR2 ANQGSEA. Trimming removed 6 bases from V and 0 bases from J, with 12 bases in between. The CDR3 runs to 14 residues.

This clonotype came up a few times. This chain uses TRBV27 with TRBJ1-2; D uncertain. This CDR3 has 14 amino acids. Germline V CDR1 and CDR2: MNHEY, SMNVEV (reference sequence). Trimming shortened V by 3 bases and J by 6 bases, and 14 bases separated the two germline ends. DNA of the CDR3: TGTGCCAGCAGTTTTTCACGGCCAATCCATGGCTACACCTTC. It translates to CASSFSRPIHGYTF.

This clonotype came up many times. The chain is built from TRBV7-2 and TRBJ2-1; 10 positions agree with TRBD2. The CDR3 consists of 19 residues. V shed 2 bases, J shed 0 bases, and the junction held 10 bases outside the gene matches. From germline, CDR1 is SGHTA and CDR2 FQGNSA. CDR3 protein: CASSLITLAGVSSYNEQFF. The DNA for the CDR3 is TGTGCCAGCAGCTTAATTACCCTAGCGGGAGTGAGCTCCTACAATGAGCAGTTCTTC.

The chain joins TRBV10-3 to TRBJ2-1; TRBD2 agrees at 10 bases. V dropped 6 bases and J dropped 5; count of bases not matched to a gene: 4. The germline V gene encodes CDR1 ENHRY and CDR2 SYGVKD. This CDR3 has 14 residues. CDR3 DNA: TGTGCCATCAGCAACGGACTAGCGGACAATGAGCAGTTCTTC. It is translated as CAISNGLADNEQFF.

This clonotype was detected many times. The CDR3 DNA sequence: TGTGCCAGCAGCCGATCGGACGGCGCCTACGAGCAGTACTTC. Its protein product is CASSRSDGAYEQYF. The rearrangement links TRBV7-9 to TRBJ2-7, with D uncertain. Germline-derived CDR1 and CDR2 are SEHNR and FQNEAQ (reference sequence). The CDR3 runs 14 residues. The V end lost 5 bases, the J end lost 2 bases, and 13 bases lay between the germline ends.

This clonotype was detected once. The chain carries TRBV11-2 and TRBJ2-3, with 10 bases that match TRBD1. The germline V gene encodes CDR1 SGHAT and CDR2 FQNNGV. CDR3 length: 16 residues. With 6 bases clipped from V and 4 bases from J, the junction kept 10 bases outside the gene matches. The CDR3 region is CASSFTPGTGADTQYF. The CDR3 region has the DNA TGTGCCAGCAGTTTTACCCCCGGGACAGGGGCAGATACGCAGTATTTT.

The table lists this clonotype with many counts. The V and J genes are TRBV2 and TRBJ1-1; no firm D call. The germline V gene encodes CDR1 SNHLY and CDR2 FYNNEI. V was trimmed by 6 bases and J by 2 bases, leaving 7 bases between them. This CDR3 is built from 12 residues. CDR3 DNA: TGTGCCAGCAGCCGCACCAACACTGAAGCTTTCTTT. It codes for CASSRTNTEAFF.